This is a list of T cell receptor beta chains from one sample in a study of T cell responses to AZD1222 COVID-19 vaccine. Measured with immunoSEQ multiplex PCR; TCRdb has only the in-frame clones, and not every one. The data hold roughly 150,000 clones, with 94% observed a single time. The material sequenced was peripheral blood, taken 28 days after the second AZD1222 dose. The origin of the receptors is an adult who received the AZD1222 COVID-19 vaccine. Both conserved end residues are part of each CDR3. The order of the fields is D gene, J gene, clone size, V gene, CDR3 DNA, CDR3 protein. D genes are given only for firm matches. Some rows have no size entry. The others give once, few or many, or a class for an expanded clone.

d_call: .
j_call: TRBJ1-1
clone_size: .
v_call: TRBV21-1
cdr3_nt: TGTGCCAGCAGCACACATCCGGGGTGGGAGGACACTGAAGCTTTCTTT
cdr3_aa: CASSTHPGWEDTEAFF

d_call: TRBD2
j_call: TRBJ2-5
clone_size: .
v_call: TRBV9
cdr3_nt: TGTGCCAGCAGCACCCGACTAGCGGGAGCAGAGACCCAGTACTTC
cdr3_aa: CASSTRLAGAETQYF

d_call: .
j_call: TRBJ1-3
clone_size: .
v_call: TRBV11-2
cdr3_nt: TGTGCCAGCAGCTTAGCCTTTGAGATCTCTGGAAACACCATATATTTT
cdr3_aa: CASSLAFEISGNTIYF

d_call: TRBD1
j_call: TRBJ1-5
clone_size: .
v_call: TRBV6-6
cdr3_nt: TGTGCCAGCAAGGAGGGCCGACAGGGGAATCAGCCCCAGCATTTT
cdr3_aa: CASKEGRQGNQPQHF

d_call: TRBD2
j_call: TRBJ2-3
clone_size: .
v_call: TRBV6-2/TRBV6-3
cdr3_nt: TGTGCCAGCAGTTACTTGGGACTAGCGGGATTCTTGGAAGGGCACGATACGCAGTATTTT
cdr3_aa: CASSYLGLAGFLEGHDTQYF

d_call: .
j_call: TRBJ1-3
clone_size: .
v_call: TRBV28
cdr3_nt: TGTGCCAGCAGTACCCAGGGGTCTGGAAACACCATATATTTT
cdr3_aa: CASSTQGSGNTIYF

d_call: TRBD2
j_call: TRBJ2-3
clone_size: .
v_call: TRBV19
cdr3_nt: TGTGCCAGTAGTATTTCGGGGACTAGCGGGATTGGCGCAGATACGCAGTATTTT
cdr3_aa: CASSISGTSGIGADTQYF

d_call: TRBD1
j_call: TRBJ1-1
clone_size: .
v_call: TRBV19
cdr3_nt: TGTGCCAGTAGTAAGGCCGGACAGGGGTCGACGAAAGCTTTCTTT
cdr3_aa: CASSKAGQGSTKAFF

d_call: .
j_call: TRBJ1-3
clone_size: .
v_call: TRBV19
cdr3_nt: TGTGCCAGTAGCATCTATGGACGCAAGAGCTCTGGAAACACCATATATTTT
cdr3_aa: CASSIYGRKSSGNTIYF

d_call: .
j_call: TRBJ2-1
clone_size: .
v_call: TRBV14
cdr3_nt: TGTGCCAGCAGGTCACCGGGGTTTTCTTACAATGAGCAGTTCTTC
cdr3_aa: CASRSPGFSYNEQFF

d_call: .
j_call: TRBJ2-5
clone_size: .
v_call: TRBV2
cdr3_nt: TGTGCCAGCAGTGGACAGGCCCTAACACAAGAGACCCAGTACTTC
cdr3_aa: CASSGQALTQETQYF

d_call: TRBD2
j_call: TRBJ2-7
clone_size: .
v_call: TRBV18
cdr3_nt: TGTGCCAGCTCACCACCTAGCGGGAGTTACGAGCAGTACTTC
cdr3_aa: CASSPPSGSYEQYF

d_call: .
j_call: TRBJ1-5
clone_size: .
v_call: TRBV28
cdr3_nt: TGTGCCAGCAGGGGTTCCGGGGCTCAGCCCCAGCATTTT
cdr3_aa: CASRGSGAQPQHF

d_call: .
j_call: TRBJ1-2
clone_size: .
v_call: TRBV29-1
cdr3_nt: TGCAGCGTTGGAGAGGGGGGGCTTGGCTACACCTTC
cdr3_aa: CSVGEGGLGYTF

d_call: .
j_call: TRBJ2-2
clone_size: .
v_call: TRBV27
cdr3_nt: TGTGCCAGCAGTTTGGTGCCCGGGGAGCTGTTTTTT
cdr3_aa: CASSLVPGELFF

d_call: TRBD1
j_call: TRBJ2-3
clone_size: .
v_call: TRBV18
cdr3_nt: TGTGCCAGCTCCATGGGACAGGGGGCGGATACGCAGTATTTT
cdr3_aa: CASSMGQGADTQYF

d_call: .
j_call: TRBJ1-4
clone_size: .
v_call: TRBV5-4
cdr3_nt: TGTGCCAGCAGCTTGGGTCGCGCAACTAATGAAAAACTGTTTTTT
cdr3_aa: CASSLGRATNEKLFF

d_call: TRBD1
j_call: TRBJ1-6
clone_size: .
v_call: TRBV5-1
cdr3_nt: TGCGCCAGCAGCTTGGAACAGGGGAATTCACCCCTCCACTTT
cdr3_aa: CASSLEQGNSPLHF

d_call: TRBD2
j_call: TRBJ2-1
clone_size: .
v_call: TRBV2
cdr3_nt: TGTGCCTCGCCCCTACTAGCGGAGCGGTACAATGAGCAGTTCTTC
cdr3_aa: CASPLLAERYNEQFF

d_call: .
j_call: TRBJ2-3
clone_size: .
v_call: TRBV6-5
cdr3_nt: TGTGCCAGCAGCCCCAGGCAGGGAACAGATACGCAGTATTTT
cdr3_aa: CASSPRQGTDTQYF

d_call: .
j_call: TRBJ1-1
clone_size: .
v_call: TRBV4-1
cdr3_nt: TGCGCCAGCAGCCTGGACCCGAACACTGAAGCTTTCTTT
cdr3_aa: CASSLDPNTEAFF

d_call: TRBD2
j_call: TRBJ2-4
clone_size: .
v_call: TRBV5-6
cdr3_nt: TGTGCCAGCAGCTTTGATAGCGGGACGAACATTCAGTACTTC
cdr3_aa: CASSFDSGTNIQYF

d_call: .
j_call: TRBJ1-1
clone_size: .
v_call: TRBV7-9
cdr3_nt: TGTGCCAGCAGCTTAGTGCCAGGTGAAGCTTTCTTT
cdr3_aa: CASSLVPGEAFF

d_call: .
j_call: TRBJ1-2
clone_size: .
v_call: TRBV10-3
cdr3_nt: TGTGCCATCAGGGGTAAGGTTGGGGACAACTATGGCTACACCTTC
cdr3_aa: CAIRGKVGDNYGYTF

d_call: TRBD1
j_call: TRBJ1-3
clone_size: once
v_call: TRBV29-1
cdr3_nt: TGCAGCGTTAGGACAGGGCGAGACACCATATATTTT
cdr3_aa: CSVRTGRDTIYF

d_call: TRBD2
j_call: TRBJ2-1
clone_size: .
v_call: TRBV6-5
cdr3_nt: TGTGCCATCAGGTACGGGACTAGCGGGAGCAATGAGCAGTTCTTC
cdr3_aa: CAIRYGTSGSNEQFF

d_call: TRBD2
j_call: TRBJ2-5
clone_size: once
v_call: TRBV7-6
cdr3_nt: TGTGCCAGCAGCTCCCCCTTGACTAGCCGAGAGACCCAGTACTTC
cdr3_aa: CASSSPLTSRETQYF

d_call: .
j_call: TRBJ1-1
clone_size: .
v_call: TRBV28
cdr3_nt: TGTGCCAGCAGTTTACTTGTCACTGAAGCTTTCTTT
cdr3_aa: CASSLLVTEAFF

d_call: TRBD2
j_call: TRBJ2-3
clone_size: .
v_call: TRBV6-4
cdr3_nt: TGTGCCAGCAGTGAAGGAGCGGGAGGGAGCACAGATACGCAGTATTTT
cdr3_aa: CASSEGAGGSTDTQYF

d_call: TRBD2
j_call: TRBJ2-7
clone_size: .
v_call: TRBV27
cdr3_nt: TGTGCCAGCAGTATTGAGCGGGAGGCCTACGAGCAGTACTTC
cdr3_aa: CASSIEREAYEQYF

d_call: TRBD2
j_call: TRBJ2-7
clone_size: once
v_call: TRBV7-8
cdr3_nt: TGTGCCAGCAGTCCCGGGACTAGCGGCTACGAGCAGTACTTC
cdr3_aa: CASSPGTSGYEQYF

d_call: .
j_call: TRBJ2-5
clone_size: .
v_call: TRBV5-4
cdr3_nt: TGTGCCAGCAGCTCTTTCATCCCGCTAGCTTCCCAAGAGACCCAGTACTTC
cdr3_aa: CASSSFIPLASQETQYF

d_call: .
j_call: TRBJ2-7
clone_size: .
v_call: TRBV18
cdr3_nt: TGTGCCAGCTCCTTCACTCTGAGCTCCTACGAGCAGTACTTC
cdr3_aa: CASSFTLSSYEQYF

d_call: TRBD1
j_call: TRBJ2-7
clone_size: .
v_call: TRBV28
cdr3_nt: TGTGCCAGCAATAACGCGGAAAACAGGGGAATCAACGAGCAGTACTTC
cdr3_aa: CASNNAENRGINEQYF

d_call: .
j_call: TRBJ1-6
clone_size: .
v_call: TRBV7-9
cdr3_nt: TGTGCCAGCAGTGCACCGGGACGTAAGAATTCACCCCTCCACTTT
cdr3_aa: CASSAPGRKNSPLHF

d_call: .
j_call: TRBJ2-1
clone_size: .
v_call: TRBV5-1
cdr3_nt: TGCGCCAGCAGCCCCTCGGGGGCGTACAATGAGCAGTTCTTC
cdr3_aa: CASSPSGAYNEQFF

d_call: .
j_call: TRBJ1-1
clone_size: .
v_call: TRBV28
cdr3_nt: TGTGCCAGCCAGGGAGAACTTTCTGAAGCTTTCTTT
cdr3_aa: CASQGELSEAFF

d_call: TRBD1
j_call: TRBJ1-1
clone_size: .
v_call: TRBV19
cdr3_nt: TGTGCCAGTAGTCTGACAGGGCGGAACACTGAAGCTTTCTTT
cdr3_aa: CASSLTGRNTEAFF

d_call: TRBD1
j_call: TRBJ1-1
clone_size: .
v_call: TRBV7-2
cdr3_nt: TGTGCCAGCAGCTACGGGGGGACAGGGGCGTTGAACACTGAAGCTTTCTTT
cdr3_aa: CASSYGGTGALNTEAFF

d_call: TRBD2
j_call: TRBJ2-7
clone_size: .
v_call: TRBV30
cdr3_nt: TGTGCCTGGAGTCCGCTAGCGGGAGAGTCCCAGTACTTC
cdr3_aa: CAWSPLAGESQYF

d_call: .
j_call: TRBJ1-1
clone_size: once
v_call: TRBV4-3
cdr3_nt: TGCGCCAGCAGCCAAGATGAAAGGAGGACGGCTTTCTTT
cdr3_aa: CASSQDERRTAFF

d_call: .
j_call: TRBJ2-3
clone_size: .
v_call: TRBV27
cdr3_nt: TGTGCCAGCAGTTTAATCCAGCCTTCCGCCACAGATACGCAGTATTTT
cdr3_aa: CASSLIQPSATDTQYF

d_call: .
j_call: TRBJ1-3
clone_size: once
v_call: TRBV10-1
cdr3_nt: TGCGCCAGCAGTGGATTGGGGGGTAGGAGCTCTGGAAACACCATATATTTT
cdr3_aa: CASSGLGGRSSGNTIYF

d_call: TRBD2
j_call: TRBJ2-1
clone_size: .
v_call: TRBV19
cdr3_nt: TGTGCCAGTAGTACTAGCGGGAGCTCCTACAATGAGCAGTTCTTC
cdr3_aa: CASSTSGSSYNEQFF

d_call: TRBD1
j_call: TRBJ2-7
clone_size: once
v_call: TRBV18
cdr3_nt: TGTGCCAGCTCAGCTTCGGGGACAGGGAACTACGAGCAGTACTTC
cdr3_aa: CASSASGTGNYEQYF

d_call: TRBD1
j_call: TRBJ1-5
clone_size: .
v_call: TRBV2
cdr3_nt: TGTGCCAGCAGTTATTCCGGGACAGGGAGCAATCAGCCCCAGCATTTT
cdr3_aa: CASSYSGTGSNQPQHF

d_call: .
j_call: TRBJ2-1
clone_size: few
v_call: TRBV21-1
cdr3_nt: .
cdr3_aa: CASSKWGKGTGITDEQFF

d_call: TRBD2
j_call: TRBJ2-1
clone_size: .
v_call: TRBV7-9
cdr3_nt: TGTGCCAGCAGCCCATTGACTAGCGGAGCCCTCTACAATGAGCAGTTCTTC
cdr3_aa: CASSPLTSGALYNEQFF

d_call: .
j_call: TRBJ2-7
clone_size: .
v_call: TRBV15
cdr3_nt: TGTGCCACTCTTCCCGGGACCCCCTACGAGCAGTACTTC
cdr3_aa: CATLPGTPYEQYF

d_call: TRBD1
j_call: TRBJ2-5
clone_size: .
v_call: TRBV5-1
cdr3_nt: TGCGCCAGCAGCTTGGACAGGGGGCGGTTGGAGACCCAGTACTTC
cdr3_aa: CASSLDRGRLETQYF

d_call: .
j_call: TRBJ1-5
clone_size: .
v_call: TRBV28
cdr3_nt: TGTGCCAGCAGTTTGTGGTCCCGAAGCAATCAGCCCCAGCATTTT
cdr3_aa: CASSLWSRSNQPQHF

d_call: .
j_call: TRBJ2-7
clone_size: .
v_call: TRBV10-2
cdr3_nt: TGCGCCAGCAGTGAGTACCTCTACGAGCAGTACTTC
cdr3_aa: CASSEYLYEQYF

d_call: .
j_call: TRBJ1-2
clone_size: .
v_call: TRBV5-4
cdr3_nt: TGTGCCAGCAGCCCGGGGGGGCACTTCGGCTACACCTTC
cdr3_aa: CASSPGGHFGYTF

d_call: TRBD2
j_call: TRBJ2-1
clone_size: once
v_call: TRBV7-2
cdr3_nt: TGTGCCAGCAGCGCCACCCTGGGAGCGGGAGTAGGAGGGTGGCAGTTCTTC
cdr3_aa: CASSATLGAGVGGWQFF

d_call: TRBD1
j_call: TRBJ2-7
clone_size: .
v_call: TRBV4-1
cdr3_nt: TGCGCCAGCAGCCCAACAGGGGGCCGGTCCTACGAGCAGTACTTC
cdr3_aa: CASSPTGGRSYEQYF